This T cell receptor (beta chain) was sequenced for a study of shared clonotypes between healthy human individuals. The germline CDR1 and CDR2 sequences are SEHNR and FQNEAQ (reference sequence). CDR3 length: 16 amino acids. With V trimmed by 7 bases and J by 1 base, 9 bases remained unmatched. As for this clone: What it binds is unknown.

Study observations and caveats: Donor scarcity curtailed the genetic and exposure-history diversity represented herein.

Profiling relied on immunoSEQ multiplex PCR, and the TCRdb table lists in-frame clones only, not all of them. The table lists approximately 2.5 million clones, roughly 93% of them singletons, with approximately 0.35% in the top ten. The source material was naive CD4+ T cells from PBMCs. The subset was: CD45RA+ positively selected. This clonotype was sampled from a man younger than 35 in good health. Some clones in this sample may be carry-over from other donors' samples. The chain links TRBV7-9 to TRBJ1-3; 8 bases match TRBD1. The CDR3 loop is CASTTLTGGSGNTIYF. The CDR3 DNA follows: TGTGCCAGCACGACACTTACAGGGGGATCTGGAAACACCATATATTTT.